The T cell receptor (beta chain) described here comes from a study of beta chain features in type 1 diabetes. Study-wide results and limits: Shorter templates may be favored by PCR, equally so in patients and controls. Type 1 diabetes patients showed fewer insertions and more deletions at VDJ junctions.

As to this clone: No antigen is known for it.

Sequenced material consisted of expressed TCRB transcripts (all of the isolated RNA was reverse transcribed). Libraries were prepared by immunoSEQ multiplex PCR; TCRdb keeps only in-frame clonotypes and omits some of them. The sample includes more than 300,000 clones, around an eighth of them seen just once. The CDR3 loop spans 12 amino acids. The V and J ends lost 10 bases and 5 bases respectively, with 15 bases between them. Per the germline V gene, CDR1 is MNHEY and CDR2 is SVGAGI. It was via CD45RO/CCR7/CD25/CD127/CD95/CD27 that CD4+ naive, central memory, regulatory and stem cell-like memory cells were sorted. Each population that was sorted was more than 98% pure.

The sequenced material came from naive CD4+ T cells from blood. This TCR was sampled from a man younger than 35 in good health. The rearrangement uses TRBV6-5 and TRBJ2-7; D perhaps matches TRBD2 (5 bases). CDR3 sequence (DNA): TGTGCCACCAAAAGAACTAGGGACGAGCAGTACTTC. It codes for CATKRTRDEQYF.